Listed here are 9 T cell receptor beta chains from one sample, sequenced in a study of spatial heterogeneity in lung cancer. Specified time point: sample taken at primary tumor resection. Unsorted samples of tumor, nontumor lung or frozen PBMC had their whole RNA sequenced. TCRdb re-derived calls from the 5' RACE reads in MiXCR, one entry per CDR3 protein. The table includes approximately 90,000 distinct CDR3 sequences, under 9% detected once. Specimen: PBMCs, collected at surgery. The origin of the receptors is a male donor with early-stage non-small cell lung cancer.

CDR3 DNA: TGTGCCAGCAGCCAAGAGGATAGCGGGGTAGATACGCAGTATTTT. As protein: CASSQEDSGVDTQYF. The chain links TRBV4-2 to TRBJ2-3, with 8 bases that match TRBD2. CDR1 LGHNA and CDR2 YNFKEQ come from the germline V gene. J was trimmed by 5 bases and V by 0 bases; bases with no gene match: 4. CDR3 length equals 15 residues.

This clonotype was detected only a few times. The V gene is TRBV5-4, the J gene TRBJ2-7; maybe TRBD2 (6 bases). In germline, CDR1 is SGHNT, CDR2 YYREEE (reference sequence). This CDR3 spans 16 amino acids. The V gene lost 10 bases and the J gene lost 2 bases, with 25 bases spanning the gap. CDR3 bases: TGTGCCTCTCAGCTTGGCGGGGTGGGCCGGACCTACGAGCAGTACTTC. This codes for CASQLGGVGRTYEQYF. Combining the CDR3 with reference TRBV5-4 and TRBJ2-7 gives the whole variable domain ETGVTQSPTHLIKTRGQQVTLRCSSQSGHNTVSWYQQALGQGPQFIFQYYREEENGRGNFPPRFSGLQFPNYSSELNVNALELDDSALYLCASQLGGVGRTYEQYFGPGTRLTVT.

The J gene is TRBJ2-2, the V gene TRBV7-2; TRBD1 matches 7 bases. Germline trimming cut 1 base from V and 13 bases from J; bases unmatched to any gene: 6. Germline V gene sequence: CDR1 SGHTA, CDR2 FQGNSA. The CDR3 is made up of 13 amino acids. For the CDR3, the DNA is TGTGCCAGCAGCTTAGTTGGGACAGTAGGGCTGTTTTTT. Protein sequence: CASSLVGTVGLFF.

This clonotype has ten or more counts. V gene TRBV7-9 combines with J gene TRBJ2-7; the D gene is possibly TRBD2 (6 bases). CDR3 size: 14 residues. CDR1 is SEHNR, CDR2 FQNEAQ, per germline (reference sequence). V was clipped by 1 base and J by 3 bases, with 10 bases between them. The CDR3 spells CASSLDRTNYEQYF. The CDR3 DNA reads TGTGCCAGCAGCTTAGACAGGACTAACTACGAGCAGTACTTC.

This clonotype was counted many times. CDR3 sequence reads: CASRLNFVGSNQPQHF. The CDR3 DNA reads TGTGCCAGCAGGCTCAATTTCGTGGGCAGCAATCAGCCCCAGCATTTT. The rearrangement links TRBV27 to TRBJ1-5; D gene ambiguous. V was trimmed by 6 bases and J by 1 base, leaving 16 bases between them. CDR1 is MNHEY, CDR2 SMNVEV, per germline (reference sequence). This CDR3 comprises 16 residues.

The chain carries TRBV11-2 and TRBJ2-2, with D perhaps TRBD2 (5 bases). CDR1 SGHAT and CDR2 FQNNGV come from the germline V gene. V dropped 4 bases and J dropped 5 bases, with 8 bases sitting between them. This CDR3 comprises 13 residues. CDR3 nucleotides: TGTGCCAGCAGCTGGACTCAGACCGGGGAGCTGTTTTTT. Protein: CASSWTQTGELFF.

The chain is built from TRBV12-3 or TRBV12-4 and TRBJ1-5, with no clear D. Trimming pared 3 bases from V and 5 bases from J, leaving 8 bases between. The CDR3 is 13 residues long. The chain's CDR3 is CASSFGRHQPQHF. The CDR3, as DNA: TGTGCCAGCAGTTTTGGCAGGCATCAGCCCCAGCATTTT.

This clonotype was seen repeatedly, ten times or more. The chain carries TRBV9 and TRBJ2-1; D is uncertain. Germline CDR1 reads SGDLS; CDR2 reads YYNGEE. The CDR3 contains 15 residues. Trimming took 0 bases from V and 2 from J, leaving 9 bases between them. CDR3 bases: TGTGCCAGCAGCGTAGGGGCCCAAACCTACAATGAGCAGTTCTTC. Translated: CASSVGAQTYNEQFF.

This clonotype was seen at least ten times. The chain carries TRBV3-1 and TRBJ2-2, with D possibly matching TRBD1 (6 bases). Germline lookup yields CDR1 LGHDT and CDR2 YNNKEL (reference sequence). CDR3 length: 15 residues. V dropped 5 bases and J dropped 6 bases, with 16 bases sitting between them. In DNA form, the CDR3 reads TGTGCCAGCAGCTCAGGGACAAGGTCCCCCGGGGAGCTGTTTTTT. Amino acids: CASSSGTRSPGELFF.